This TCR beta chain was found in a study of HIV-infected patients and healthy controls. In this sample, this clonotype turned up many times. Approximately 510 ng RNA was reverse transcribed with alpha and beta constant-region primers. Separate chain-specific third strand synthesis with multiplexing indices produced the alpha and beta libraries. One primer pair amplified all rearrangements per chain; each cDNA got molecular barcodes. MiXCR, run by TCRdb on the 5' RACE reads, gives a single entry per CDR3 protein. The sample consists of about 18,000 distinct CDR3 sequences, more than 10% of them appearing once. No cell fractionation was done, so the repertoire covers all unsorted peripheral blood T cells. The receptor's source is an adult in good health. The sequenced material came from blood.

The CDR3 spells CASSQVIIAGTSNTGELFF. CDR3 sequence (DNA): TGCGCCAGCAGCCAAGTTATAATAGCGGGGACTTCGAACACCGGGGAGCTGTTTTTT. The chain recombines TRBV4-3 with TRBJ2-2, with TRBD2 matching over 8 bases. With 1 base clipped from V and 0 bases from J, the junction kept 10 bases outside the gene matches. The CDR3 consists of 19 residues. In germline, CDR1 is LGHNA, CDR2 YSLEER.